The T cell receptor beta chain under discussion was sequenced for a study of cytomegalovirus exposure and HLA in healthy donors. A remark on this clone: The antigen remains unidentified.

Primers: 60 Vbeta forward and 13 Jbeta reverse. Measured with immunoSEQ multiplex PCR; TCRdb has only the in-frame clones, and not every one. Of about 300,000 clones listed, roughly 85% are singletons. Study-wide points: A further, later analysis showed that HLA-associated TCR beta chains (compared with equally common others) were more clonally expanded.

The TCR was taken from a man in his forties in good health and CMV-seropositive. Sequenced sample: PBMCs.

CDR3 sequence: CSVRGQGVAGELFF. DNA for the CDR3: TGCAGCGTCCGCGGACAGGGGGTAGCCGGGGAGCTGTTTTTT. The chain employs TRBV29-1 and TRBJ2-2; 10 nucleotides match TRBD1. The CDR3 is 14 residues long. Germline-derived CDR1 and CDR2 are SQVTM and ANQGSEA. V shed 6 bases and J 6 bases; nucleotides not matched to a gene: 7.